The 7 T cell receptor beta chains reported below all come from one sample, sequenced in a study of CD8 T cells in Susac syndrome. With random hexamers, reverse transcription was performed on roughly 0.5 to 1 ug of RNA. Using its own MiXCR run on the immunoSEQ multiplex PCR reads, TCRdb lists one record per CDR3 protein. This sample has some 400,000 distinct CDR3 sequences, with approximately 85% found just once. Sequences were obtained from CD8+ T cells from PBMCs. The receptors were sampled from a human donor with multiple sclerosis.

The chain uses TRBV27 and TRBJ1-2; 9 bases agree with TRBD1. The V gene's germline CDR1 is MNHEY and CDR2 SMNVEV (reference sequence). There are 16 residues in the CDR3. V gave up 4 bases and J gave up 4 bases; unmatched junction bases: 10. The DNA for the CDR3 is TGTGCCAGCAGTTGGGACAGGGACGGGGATCCCTATGGCTACACCTTC. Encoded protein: CASSWDRDGDPYGYTF.

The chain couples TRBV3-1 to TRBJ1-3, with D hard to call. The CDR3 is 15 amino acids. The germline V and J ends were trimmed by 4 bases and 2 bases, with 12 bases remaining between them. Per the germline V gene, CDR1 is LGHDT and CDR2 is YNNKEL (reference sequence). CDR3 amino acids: CASSPSTNPGNTIYF. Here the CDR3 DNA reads TGTGCCAGCAGCCCCTCGACAAACCCTGGAAACACCATATATTTT. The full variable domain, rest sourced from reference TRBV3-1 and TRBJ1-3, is DTAVSQTPKYLVTQMGNDKSIKCEQNLGHDTMYWYKQDSKKFLKIMFSYNNKELIINETVPNRFSPKSPDKAHLNLHINSLELGDSAVYFCASSPSTNPGNTIYFGEGSWLTVV.

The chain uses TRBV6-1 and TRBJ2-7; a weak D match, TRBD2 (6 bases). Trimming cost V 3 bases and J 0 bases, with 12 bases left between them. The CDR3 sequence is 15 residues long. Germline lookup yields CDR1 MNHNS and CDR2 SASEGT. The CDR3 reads CASSDWDSSSYEQYF. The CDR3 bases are TGTGCCAGCAGTGACTGGGACTCTAGCTCCTACGAGCAGTACTTC.

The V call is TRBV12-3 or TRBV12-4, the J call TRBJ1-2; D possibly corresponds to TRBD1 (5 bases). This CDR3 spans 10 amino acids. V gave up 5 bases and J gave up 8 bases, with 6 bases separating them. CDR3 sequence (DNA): TGTGCCAGCAGTCGGGGCGGCTACACCTTC. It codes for CASSRGGYTF.

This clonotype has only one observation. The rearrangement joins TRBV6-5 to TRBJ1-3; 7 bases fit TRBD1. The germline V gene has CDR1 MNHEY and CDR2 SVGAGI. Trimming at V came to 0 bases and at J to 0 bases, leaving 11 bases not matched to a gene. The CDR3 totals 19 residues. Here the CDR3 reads CASSYSGQSLFRSGNTIYF. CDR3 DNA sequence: TGTGCCAGCAGTTACTCGGGACAGTCCCTTTTTCGCTCTGGAAACACCATATATTTT.

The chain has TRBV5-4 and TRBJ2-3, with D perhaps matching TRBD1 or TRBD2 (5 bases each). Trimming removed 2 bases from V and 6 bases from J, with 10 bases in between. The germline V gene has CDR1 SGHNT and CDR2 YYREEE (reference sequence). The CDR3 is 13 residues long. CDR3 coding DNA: TGTGCCAGCAGCTTTGAGGGGTATGATACGCAGTATTTT. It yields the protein CASSFEGYDTQYF.

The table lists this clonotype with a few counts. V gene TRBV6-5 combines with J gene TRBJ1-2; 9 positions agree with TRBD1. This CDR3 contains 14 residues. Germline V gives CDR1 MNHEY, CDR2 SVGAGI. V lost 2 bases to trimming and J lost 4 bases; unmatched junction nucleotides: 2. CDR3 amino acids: CASSYQDRGYGYTF. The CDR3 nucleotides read TGTGCCAGCAGTTACCAGGACAGGGGCTATGGCTACACCTTC.